The rows below give T cell receptor beta chains drawn from one sample of a study of T cells in tuberculosis. The protocol was immunoSEQ multiplex PCR, while the TCRdb copy is restricted to in-frame clones and leaves out a portion. The sample shows 20,000 to 25,000 clones, around 97% of them seen only once. Sequences were obtained from PBMCs. These receptors all come from a donor between 10 and 35 years old with latent tuberculosis or without tuberculosis infection. Both conserved end residues are part of each CDR3. D genes are given only for firm matches. Where a row states a size, it is once, few, many or the class of an expanded clone; other rows omit it.

NA,TRBV4-3,TRBJ2-7,NA,TGCGCCAGCAGCCTCGCTCCGGGGGGCGGCGAAGGCGAGCAGTACTTC,CASSLAPGGGEGEQYF
NA,TRBV19,TRBJ1-5,NA,TGTGCCAGTAGTACATCCCCTCTCCCAGGGGGCAATCAGCCCCAGCATTTT,CASSTSPLPGGNQPQHF
NA,TRBV7-2,TRBJ2-7,TRBD1,TGTGCCAGCAGCTTAGTTGGGACAGGGTCCTACGAGCAGTACTTC,CASSLVGTGSYEQYF
NA,TRBV19,TRBJ1-4,TRBD1,TGTGCGAGCCGTACAGGGGCTTTTTTGGAAAAACTGTTTTTT,CASRTGAFLEKLFF
NA,TRBV19,TRBJ1-2,TRBD1,TGTGCCAGTAGTGCGGGGACAGGGGTCTACTATGGCTACACCTTC,CASSAGTGVYYGYTF
NA,TRBV7-6,TRBJ2-1,TRBD1,TGTGCCAGCAGCCCCCCGGGACAGGGTTTTGTGAGTGAGCAGTTCTTC,CASSPPGQGFVSEQFF
once,TRBV25-1,TRBJ2-1,NA,TGTGCCAGCAGTGGGGACTCCGGGACTCCCGTTTCGAAGAATGAGCAGTTCTTC,CASSGDSGTPVSKNEQFF
NA,TRBV5-6,TRBJ1-2,NA,TGTGCCAGCAGCTTGCCAGTAAACTATGGCTACACCTTC,CASSLPVNYGYTF
NA,TRBV19,TRBJ2-7,NA,TGTGCCAGTTCCCCGAGACAGAAAAGCCACTACGAGCAGTACTTC,CASSPRQKSHYEQYF
NA,TRBV18,TRBJ2-5,TRBD2,TGTGCCAGCTCACCATTTGAAGCGGGGAAGTGGGAGACCCAGTACTTC,CASSPFEAGKWETQYF
NA,TRBV5-1,TRBJ1-1,NA,TGCGCCAGCAGCTTGCAGTCTAACGTCTTCGGACAGACAAACACTGAAGCTTTCTTT,CASSLQSNVFGQTNTEAFF
NA,TRBV4-3,TRBJ1-5,NA,TGCGCCAGCAGCCAGGTGAGACCGGGACCCCAGCATTTT,CASSQVRPGPQHF
NA,TRBV15,TRBJ2-1,TRBD2,TGTGCCACCAGCAGAGATCCAGCTAGCGGGAGGCAATTAAATGAGCAGTTCTTC,CATSRDPASGRQLNEQFF
NA,TRBV6-5,TRBJ1-2,NA,TGTGCCACTCTGAGTCTCTACTATGGCTACACCTTC,CATLSLYYGYTF
NA,TRBV6-1,TRBJ2-7,NA,TGTGCCAGCAGTGAAGCGGGACACTACGAGCAGTACTTC,CASSEAGHYEQYF
NA,TRBV28,TRBJ1-2,TRBD1,TGTGCCAGCAGTTTAGACCTGGACAGGGCTTTTCGTGGCTACACCTTC,CASSLDLDRAFRGYTF
NA,TRBV6-6,TRBJ2-7,TRBD1,TGTGCCAGCAGTTTCACGGGGACAGGGGGTTACGAGCAGTACTTC,CASSFTGTGGYEQYF
NA,TRBV7-8,TRBJ1-2,NA,TGTGCCAGCAGCCCCAGGGTCGGCAGGGATGGCTACACCTTC,CASSPRVGRDGYTF
once,TRBV6-4,TRBJ2-3,TRBD2,TGTGCCAGCAGTGCCCGGACTAGCGGATCAGATACGCAGTATTTT,CASSARTSGSDTQYF
NA,TRBV15,TRBJ2-3,TRBD2,TGTGCCACCAGCAGAGGGTCTCTAGCGGACACAGATACGCAGTATTTT,CATSRGSLADTDTQYF
NA,TRBV21-1,TRBJ2-5,NA,TGTGCCAGCAGCAGACAGGGGTTCCAGACCCAGTACTTC,CASSRQGFQTQYF
NA,TRBV7-9,TRBJ2-3,TRBD2,TGTGCCAGCAGCATACTAGCGGGAGGTTCGGATACGCAGTATTTT,CASSILAGGSDTQYF
NA,TRBV28,TRBJ1-2,TRBD1,TGTGCCAGCAGCGAAGTCGGACAGGGTTACTCTGGCTACACCTTC,CASSEVGQGYSGYTF
NA,TRBV5-1,TRBJ1-2,TRBD1,TGCGCCAGCAGCGCGGGGGACAGGGTTGGTCCGCAGGGCTACACCTTC,CASSAGDRVGPQGYTF
NA,TRBV27,TRBJ1-5,NA,TGTGCCAGCAGTTCGCCCGCGGGGGCCCAGCATTTT,CASSSPAGAQHF
NA,TRBV9,TRBJ1-2,TRBD1,TGTGCCAGCAGCGTAGACTGGACAGGGTCCAACTATGGCTACACCTTC,CASSVDWTGSNYGYTF
NA,TRBV6-1,TRBJ2-5,NA,TGTGCCAGCAGCGATCACAGGGTCCGGGAGACCCAGTACTTC,CASSDHRVRETQYF
NA,TRBV5-4,TRBJ2-1,TRBD1,TGTGCCAGCAGCTTGGCTCGGGACAGGGGCACCAATGAGCAGTTCTTC,CASSLARDRGTNEQFF
once,TRBV30,TRBJ1-1,NA,TGTGCCTGGAGTCGTGGGCAGATTGAAGCTTTCTTT,CAWSRGQIEAFF
NA,TRBV14,TRBJ2-7,NA,TGTGCCAGCAGCCAAGCCGGCGGGTCGGGAGAGCAGTACTTC,CASSQAGGSGEQYF
NA,TRBV2,TRBJ1-4,TRBD1,TGTGCCAGCAGGTTCCCGGACAGGAGAAATGAAAAACTGTTTTTT,CASRFPDRRNEKLFF
NA,TRBV9,TRBJ1-1,NA,TGTGCCAGCAGCGTAGGCGGCACTGGGAACACTGAAGCTTTCTTT,CASSVGGTGNTEAFF
NA,TRBV10-1,TRBJ2-3,NA,TGCGCCAGCAGCCGGACAGAATATAGCACAGATACGCAGTATTTT,CASSRTEYSTDTQYF
NA,TRBV15,TRBJ1-5,NA,TGTGCCACCAGCAGAGGCTTGAGAAACGGGACAAGGGGTCAGCCCCAGCATTTT,CATSRGLRNGTRGQPQHF
NA,TRBV30,TRBJ1-6,NA,TGTGCCGGTCGACACCAACCATATAATTCACCCCTCCACTTT,CAGRHQPYNSPLHF
NA,TRBV6-1,TRBJ1-5,TRBD1,TGTGCCAGCAGTGAATCGGGACAGATCAATCAGCCCCAGCATTTT,CASSESGQINQPQHF
NA,TRBV13,TRBJ1-2,NA,TGTGCCAGCAGCCTGCTAACCGCGGGCCGCGGCTACACCTTC,CASSLLTAGRGYTF
NA,TRBV4-1,TRBJ1-1,TRBD1,TGCGCCAGCAGCCAAGCAGGGACAGGGAACACTGAAGCTTTCTTT,CASSQAGTGNTEAFF
NA,TRBV28,TRBJ2-7,TRBD1,TGTGCCAGCAGTTTGGACAGGGTCATCCACGAGCAGTACTTC,CASSLDRVIHEQYF
NA,TRBV28,TRBJ1-4,NA,TGTGCCAGCAGTGTCCGGGGGGGCTCGCATGAAAAACTGTTTTTT,CASSVRGGSHEKLFF
NA,TRBV30,TRBJ1-5,TRBD1,TGTGCCTGGAAAGACAGGGTCGGCAATCAGCCCCAGCATTTT,CAWKDRVGNQPQHF
few,TRBV7-8,TRBJ2-4,NA,TGTGCCAGCAGCTTAGGGGCAGGGAACATTCAGTACTTC,CASSLGAGNIQYF
NA,TRBV2,TRBJ1-2,NA,TGTGCCAGCACCAGTATAGCGGCTAACTATGGCTACACCTTC,CASTSIAANYGYTF
NA,TRBV2,TRBJ2-7,NA,TGTGCCAGCAGTTACAGAAGCTCCTACGAGCAGTACTTC,CASSYRSSYEQYF
NA,TRBV9,TRBJ2-1,NA,TGTGCCAGCAGCGAGCCGGGGGAGTTGAGGTACAATGAGCAGTTCTTC,CASSEPGELRYNEQFF
NA,TRBV5-6,TRBJ1-1,NA,TGTGCCAGCAGCTTGGGGGTCTTAGCTTCCATAGCTTTCTTT,CASSLGVLASIAFF
once,TRBV7-9,TRBJ2-4,TRBD1,TGTGCCAGCAGCTCAGGACAGGGAGCCAAAAACATTCAGTACTTC,CASSSGQGAKNIQYF
NA,TRBV7-9,TRBJ2-5,TRBD1,TGTGCCAGCAGCCCCTCGACAGGGGGTAAGGAGACCCAGTACTTC,CASSPSTGGKETQYF
NA,TRBV7-8,TRBJ2-5,NA,TGTGCCAGCAGCCCCAATACGGCGGGGTTTTATGAGACCCAGTACTTC,CASSPNTAGFYETQYF
NA,TRBV29-1,TRBJ1-1,TRBD1,TGCAGCGTTGTCAATCGACCGGGACAGGAAGCTTTCTTT,CSVVNRPGQEAFF
NA,TRBV6-5,TRBJ1-2,TRBD1,TGTGCCAGCAGTTACGATGACAGGGGAAGGGGGTACGGCTACACCTTC,CASSYDDRGRGYGYTF
NA,TRBV4-1,TRBJ2-7,NA,TGCGCCAGCAGCCAGAGGACAGCGCCTTACGAGCAGTACTTC,CASSQRTAPYEQYF
NA,TRBV7-3,TRBJ2-1,NA,TGTGCCAGCAGCTTAGGTGGAGGTGAGCAGTTCTTC,CASSLGGGEQFF
once,TRBV19,TRBJ2-1,NA,TGTGCCAATCCGACTAGCTCCTACAATGAGCAGTTCTTC,CANPTSSYNEQFF